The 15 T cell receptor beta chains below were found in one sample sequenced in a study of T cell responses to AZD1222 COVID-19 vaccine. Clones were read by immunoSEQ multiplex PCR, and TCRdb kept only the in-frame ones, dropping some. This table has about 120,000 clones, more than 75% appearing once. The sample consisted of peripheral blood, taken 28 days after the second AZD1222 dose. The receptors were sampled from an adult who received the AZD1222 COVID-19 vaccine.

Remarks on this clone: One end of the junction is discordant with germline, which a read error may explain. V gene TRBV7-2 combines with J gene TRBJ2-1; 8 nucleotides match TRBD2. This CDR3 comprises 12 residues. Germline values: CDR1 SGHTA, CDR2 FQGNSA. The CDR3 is CASSLGLAGFLF. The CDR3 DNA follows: TGTGCCAGCAGCTTAGGGCTAGCGGGTTTCCTCTTC. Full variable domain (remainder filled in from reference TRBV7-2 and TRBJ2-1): GAGVSQSPSNKVTEKGKDVELRCDPISGHTALYWYRQSLGQGLEFLIYFQGNSAPDKSGLPSDRFSAERTGGSVSTLTIQRTQQEDSAVYLCASSLGLAGFLFGPGTRLTVL.

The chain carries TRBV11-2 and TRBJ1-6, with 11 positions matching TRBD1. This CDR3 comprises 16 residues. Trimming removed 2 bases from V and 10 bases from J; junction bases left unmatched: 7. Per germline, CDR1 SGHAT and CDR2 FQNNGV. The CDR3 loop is CASSLTGTGGDSPLHF. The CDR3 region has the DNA TGTGCCAGCAGCTTAACCGGGACAGGGGGAGACTCACCCCTCCACTTT.

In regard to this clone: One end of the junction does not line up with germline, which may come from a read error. The CDR3, as DNA: TGTGCCTGGAGTACCCCTCGACTGATCTTC. This encodes CAWSTPRLIF. This rearrangement joins TRBV30 to TRBJ1-2; no reliable D call. Germline assignment: CDR1 GTSNPN and CDR2 SVGIG (reference sequence). This CDR3 is built from 10 residues.

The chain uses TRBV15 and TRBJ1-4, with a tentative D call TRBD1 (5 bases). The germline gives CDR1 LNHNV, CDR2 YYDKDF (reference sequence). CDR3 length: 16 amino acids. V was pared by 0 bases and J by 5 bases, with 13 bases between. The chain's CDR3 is CATSRDPPYRNEKLFF. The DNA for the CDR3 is TGTGCCACCAGCAGAGATCCCCCATACAGGAATGAAAAACTGTTTTTT.

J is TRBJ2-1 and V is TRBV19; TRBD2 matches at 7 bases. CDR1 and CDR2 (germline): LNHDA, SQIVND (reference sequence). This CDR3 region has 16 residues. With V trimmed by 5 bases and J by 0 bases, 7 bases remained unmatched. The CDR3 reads CASSLTSGASYNEQFF. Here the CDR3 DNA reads TGTGCCAGTAGTCTGACGAGCGGGGCCTCCTACAATGAGCAGTTCTTC.

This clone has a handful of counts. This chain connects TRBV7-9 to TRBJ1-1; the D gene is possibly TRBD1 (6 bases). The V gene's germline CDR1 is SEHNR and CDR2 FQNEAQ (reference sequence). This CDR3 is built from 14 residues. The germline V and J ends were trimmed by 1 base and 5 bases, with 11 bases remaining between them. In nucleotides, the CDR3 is TGTGCCAGCAGCTTAGGACAGGCTGGGACTGAAGCTTTCTTT. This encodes CASSLGQAGTEAFF.

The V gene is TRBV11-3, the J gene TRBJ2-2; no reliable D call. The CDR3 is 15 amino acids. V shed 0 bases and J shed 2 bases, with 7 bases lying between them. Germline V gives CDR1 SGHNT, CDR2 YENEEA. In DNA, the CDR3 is TGTGCCAGCAGCTTAGATCCCAGAAACACCGGGGAGCTGTTTTTT. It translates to CASSLDPRNTGELFF.

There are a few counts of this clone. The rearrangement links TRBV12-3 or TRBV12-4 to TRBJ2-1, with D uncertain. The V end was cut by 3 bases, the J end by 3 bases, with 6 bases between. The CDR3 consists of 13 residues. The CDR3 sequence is CASSFSGYNEQFF. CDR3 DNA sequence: TGTGCCAGCAGTTTCTCCGGCTACAATGAGCAGTTCTTC.

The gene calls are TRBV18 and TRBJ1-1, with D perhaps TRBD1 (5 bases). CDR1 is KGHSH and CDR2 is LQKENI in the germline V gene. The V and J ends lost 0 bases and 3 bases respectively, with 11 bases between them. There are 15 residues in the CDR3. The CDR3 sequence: CASSPPSQGYTEAFF. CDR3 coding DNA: TGTGCCAGCTCACCACCCTCGCAGGGATACACTGAAGCTTTCTTT.

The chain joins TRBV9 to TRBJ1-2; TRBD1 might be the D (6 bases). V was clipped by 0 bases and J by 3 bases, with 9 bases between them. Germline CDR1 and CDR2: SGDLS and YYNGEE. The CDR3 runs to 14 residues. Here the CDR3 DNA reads TGTGCCAGCAGCGTAGGGGCAGGGGACTATGGCTACACCTTC. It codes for CASSVGAGDYGYTF.

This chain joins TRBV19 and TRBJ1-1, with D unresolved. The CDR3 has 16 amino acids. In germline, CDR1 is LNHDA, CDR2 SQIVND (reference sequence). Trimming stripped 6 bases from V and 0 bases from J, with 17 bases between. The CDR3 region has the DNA TGTGCCAGTAGCCCAGCCGTTCAAAGAATGAACACTGAAGCTTTCTTT. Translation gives CASSPAVQRMNTEAFF.

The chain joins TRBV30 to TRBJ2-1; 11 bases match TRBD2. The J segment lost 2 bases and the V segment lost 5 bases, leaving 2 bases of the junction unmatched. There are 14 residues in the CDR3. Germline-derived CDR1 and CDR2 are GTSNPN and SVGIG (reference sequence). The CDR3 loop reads CAWGTSGPYNEQFF. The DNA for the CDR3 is TGTGCCTGGGGGACTAGCGGTCCCTACAATGAGCAGTTCTTC.

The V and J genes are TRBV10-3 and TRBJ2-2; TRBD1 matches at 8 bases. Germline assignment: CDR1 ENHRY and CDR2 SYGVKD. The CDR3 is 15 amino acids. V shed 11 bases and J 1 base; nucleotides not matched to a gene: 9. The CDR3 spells CASTRGQVNTGELFF. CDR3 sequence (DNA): TGTGCCTCGACCCGGGGACAGGTGAACACCGGGGAGCTGTTTTTT.

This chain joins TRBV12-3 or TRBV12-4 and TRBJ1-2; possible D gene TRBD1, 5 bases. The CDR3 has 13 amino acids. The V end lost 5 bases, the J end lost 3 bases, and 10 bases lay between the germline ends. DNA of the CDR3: TGTGCCAGCAGTCTGGGGCGGCACTATGGCTACACCTTC. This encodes CASSLGRHYGYTF.

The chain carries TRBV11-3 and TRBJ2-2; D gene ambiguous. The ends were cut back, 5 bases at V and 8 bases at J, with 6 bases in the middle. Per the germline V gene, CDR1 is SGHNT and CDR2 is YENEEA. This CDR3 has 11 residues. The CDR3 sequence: CASSQRGELFF. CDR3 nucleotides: TGTGCCAGCAGCCAGAGAGGGGAGCTGTTTTTT.